The TCR beta chain described here comes from a study of shared clonotypes between healthy human individuals. For this clone: Antigen specificity is unknown.

Here immunoSEQ multiplex PCR was the method, and the copy in TCRdb shows in-frame clones only, minus some. Of around 2,000,000 clones listed, approximately 94% are singletons. Cells designated naive CD8 were CD45RO-negative and were positively selected for CCR7, with terminally differentiated effector memory CD45RA+ cells excluded. Study-level findings and limits: The sharing of about 5.3% of naive CD4 clonotypes was seen across a handful of donors.

The CDR3 loop spans 13 amino acids. The germline V and J ends were trimmed by 3 bases and 2 bases, with 8 bases remaining between them. CDR1 and CDR2 from the germline V gene are MDHEN and SYDVKM. Sequencing was performed on naive CD8+ T cells sorted from blood. This clonotype originated in a man between 18 and 35 years old in good health. The rearrangement links TRBV28 to TRBJ2-7; the D is unclear. The CDR3 sequence is CASSLIGTYEQYF. CDR3 bases: TGTGCCAGCAGTTTGATAGGGACCTACGAGCAGTACTTC.